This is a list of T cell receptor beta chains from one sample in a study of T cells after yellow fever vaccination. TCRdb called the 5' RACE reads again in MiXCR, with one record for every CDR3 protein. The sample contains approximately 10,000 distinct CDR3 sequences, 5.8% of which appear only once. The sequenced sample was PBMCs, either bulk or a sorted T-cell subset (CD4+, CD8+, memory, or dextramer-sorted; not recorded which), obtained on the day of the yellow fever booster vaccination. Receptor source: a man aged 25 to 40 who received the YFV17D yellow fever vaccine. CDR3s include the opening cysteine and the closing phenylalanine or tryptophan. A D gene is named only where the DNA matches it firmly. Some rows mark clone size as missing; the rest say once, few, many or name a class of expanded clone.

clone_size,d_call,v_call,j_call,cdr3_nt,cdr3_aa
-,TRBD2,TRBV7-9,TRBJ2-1,TGTGCCAGCAGCTTAGCTTCTAAGCGGGAGGGCCCTGAGCAGTTCTTC,CASSLASKREGPEQFF
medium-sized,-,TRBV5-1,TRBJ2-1,TGCGCCAGCAGCTTGATGAGCTCCTACAATGAGCAGTTCTTC,CASSLMSSYNEQFF
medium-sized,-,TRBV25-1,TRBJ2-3,TGTGCCAGCAGGCTGAGCAGAAGCACAGATACGCAGTATTTT,CASRLSRSTDTQYF
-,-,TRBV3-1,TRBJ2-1,TGTGCCACCTGCTTAGGAGGGTCTATACTTTACAATGAGCAGTTCTTC,CATCLGGSILYNEQFF
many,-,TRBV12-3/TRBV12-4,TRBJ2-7,TGTGCCAGCAGATGGGCAGGGGTCAACGAGCAGTACTTC,CASRWAGVNEQYF
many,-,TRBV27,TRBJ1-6,TGTGCCAGCAGTTATTATTATGTGGGACTTTATTCACCCCTCCACTTT,CASSYYYVGLYSPLHF
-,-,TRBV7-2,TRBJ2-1,TGTGCCAGCAGCTCTAGCAATGAGCAGTTCTTC,CASSSSNEQFF
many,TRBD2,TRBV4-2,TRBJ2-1,TGTGCCAGCAGCCAAGGGGGGACTAGCGTGAATGAGCAGTTCTTC,CASSQGGTSVNEQFF
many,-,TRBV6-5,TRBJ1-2,TGTGCCAGCAGTGAGCACAGTAACTATGGCTACACCTTC,CASSEHSNYGYTF
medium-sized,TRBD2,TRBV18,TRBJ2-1,TGTGCCAGCTCACCGACTAGCAGTAACAATGAGCAGTTCTTC,CASSPTSSNNEQFF
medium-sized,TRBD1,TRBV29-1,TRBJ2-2,TGCAGCGTCGGACAGGGGACGAACACCGGGGAGCTGTTTTTT,CSVGQGTNTGELFF
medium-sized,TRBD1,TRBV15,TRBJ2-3,TGTGCCACCAGCAGGGATGACAGGGGCTTTGATACGCAGTATTTT,CATSRDDRGFDTQYF
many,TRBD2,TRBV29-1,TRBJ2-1,TGCAGCGCCAAACTAGCGGGCCCCCGACTTTGGGCGAGCTCCTACAATGAGCAGTTCTTC,CSAKLAGPRLWASSYNEQFF
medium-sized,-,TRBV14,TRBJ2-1,TGTGCCAGCAGCCAGGCTTTAGCTGGTGAGCAGTTCTTC,CASSQALAGEQFF
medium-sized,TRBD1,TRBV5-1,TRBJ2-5,TGCGCCAGCAGCCCCGGACAGGTCGAGACCCAGTACTTC,CASSPGQVETQYF
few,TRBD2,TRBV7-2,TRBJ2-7,TGTGCCAGCAGTCTCGGGACTAGCGGGACGGGATACGAGCAGTACTTC,CASSLGTSGTGYEQYF
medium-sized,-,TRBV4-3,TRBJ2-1,TGCGCCAGCAGCCAAGAGGGTGGAATAGCGGACAATGAGCAGTTCTTC,CASSQEGGIADNEQFF
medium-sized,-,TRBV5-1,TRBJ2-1,TGCGCCAGCAGCTTGGTGACTAACAATGAGCAGTTCTTC,CASSLVTNNEQFF
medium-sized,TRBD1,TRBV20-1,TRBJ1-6,TGCAGTGCTAGACTTCCGGGACAGGGTTTATCACCCCTCCACTTT,CSARLPGQGLSPLHF
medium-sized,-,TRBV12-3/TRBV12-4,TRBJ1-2,TGTGCCAGCAGTTTCGGGGTGGCCTATGGCTACACCTTC,CASSFGVAYGYTF
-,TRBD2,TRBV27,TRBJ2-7,TGTGCCAGCAGTTTACGGAAAATAGCGGGAGGGATCTACGAGCAGTACTTC,CASSLRKIAGGIYEQYF
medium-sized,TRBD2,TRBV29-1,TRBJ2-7,TGCAGCGTTGGTGGTGCGGGGAGGGGCACCTACGAGCAGTACTTC,CSVGGAGRGTYEQYF
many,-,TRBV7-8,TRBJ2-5,TGTGCCAGCAGCTTGGGTTTCTCCCGTGAGACCCAGCACTTC,CASSLGFSRETQHF
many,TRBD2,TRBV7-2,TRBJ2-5,TGTGCCAGCAGCTTCCAGCGGGGACAAGAGACCCAGTACTTC,CASSFQRGQETQYF
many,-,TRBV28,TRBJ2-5,TGTGCCAGCAGTTTATCCACTCCAGAGACCCAGTACTTC,CASSLSTPETQYF
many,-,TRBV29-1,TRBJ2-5,TGCAGCGTTGGGGAGAAAGAGACCCAGTACTTC,CSVGEKETQYF
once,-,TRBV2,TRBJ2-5,TGTGCCAGCCGCCTGCGGAGGGGTGAGACCCAGTACTTC,CASRLRRGETQYF
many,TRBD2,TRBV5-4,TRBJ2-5,TGTGCCAGCAGCTGGACCGGGACTAGTCAAGAGACCCAGTACTTC,CASSWTGTSQETQYF
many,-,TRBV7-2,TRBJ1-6,TGTGCCAGCAGCGCTGGGACCTACTTAGGGTCACCCCTCCACTTT,CASSAGTYLGSPLHF
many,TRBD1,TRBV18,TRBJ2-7,TGTGCCAGCTCAACCGACAGGGGAGGCTACGAGCAGTACTTC,CASSTDRGGYEQYF
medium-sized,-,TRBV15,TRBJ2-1,TGTGCCACCAGCAGACATAGCGGTTTCTCCTACAATGAGCAGTTCTTC,CATSRHSGFSYNEQFF
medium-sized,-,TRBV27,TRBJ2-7,TGTGCCAGCAGTCCCCGAAGGGGAGGTTCCGAGCAGTACTTC,CASSPRRGGSEQYF
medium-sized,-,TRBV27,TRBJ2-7,TGTGCCAGCAGGGATGCGACCCCTTCCAACGAGCAGTACTTC,CASRDATPSNEQYF
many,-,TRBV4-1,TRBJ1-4,TGCGCCAGCAGCCAAGATGGGAGGCCTAATGAAAAACTGTTTTTT,CASSQDGRPNEKLFF
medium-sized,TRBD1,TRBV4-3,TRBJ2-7,TGCGCCAGCAGCCAAGCGGCAGGGGGAGCCTACGAGCAGTACTTC,CASSQAAGGAYEQYF
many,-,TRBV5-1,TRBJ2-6,TGCGCCAGCACCTCTGGCTCTGGGGCCAACGTCCTGACTTTC,CASTSGSGANVLTF
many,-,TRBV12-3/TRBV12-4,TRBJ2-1,TGTGCCAGCAGTTTAGGACTAGGGGGCTCCTACAATGAGCAGTTCTTC,CASSLGLGGSYNEQFF
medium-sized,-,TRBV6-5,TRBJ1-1,TGTGCCAGCAGATCGGGACCGGGTGAAGCTTTCTTT,CASRSGPGEAFF
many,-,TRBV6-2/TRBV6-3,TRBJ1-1,TGTGCCAGCAGTCATGACAGACTGGGCGCTGAAGCTTTCTTT,CASSHDRLGAEAFF
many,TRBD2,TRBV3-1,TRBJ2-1,TGTGCCAGCAGCCAAGATAGCCTAGCGGGATGGGACAATGAGCAGTTCTTC,CASSQDSLAGWDNEQFF
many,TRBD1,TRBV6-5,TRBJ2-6,TGTGCCAGCAGCTACGACAGGGAGAGCTCTGGGGCCAACGTCCTGACTTTC,CASSYDRESSGANVLTF
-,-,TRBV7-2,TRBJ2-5,TGTGCCAGCAGCTTAGTGAAGCCCACCGGAGGGGGGACCCAGTACTTC,CASSLVKPTGGGTQYF
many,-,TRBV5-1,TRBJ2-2,TGCGCCAGCAGCTTGGGTGGCACCTACACCGGGGAGCTGTTTTTT,CASSLGGTYTGELFF
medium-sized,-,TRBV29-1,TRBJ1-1,TGCAGCGGACAGACAGCCCTGAACACTGAAGCTTTCTTT,CSGQTALNTEAFF
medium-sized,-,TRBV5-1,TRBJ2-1,TGCGCCAGCAGTACCTCGTGGGATGAGCAGTTCTTC,CASSTSWDEQFF
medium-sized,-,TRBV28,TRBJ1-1,TGTGCCAGCAGTCGCCCATCGATGAACACTGAAGCTTTCTTT,CASSRPSMNTEAFF
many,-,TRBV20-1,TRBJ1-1,TGCAGTGCTAGAGAGGAAGGGGCTTTCTTT,CSAREEGAFF
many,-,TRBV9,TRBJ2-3,TGTGCCAGCAGCGTAGAAGCCACAGATACGCAGTATTTT,CASSVEATDTQYF
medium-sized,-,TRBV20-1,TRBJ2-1,TGCAGTGCTCCCCGGACAGCTAGCGCCTACAATGAGCAGTTCTTC,CSAPRTASAYNEQFF
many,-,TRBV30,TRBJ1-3,TGTGCCTGGAGGGATCGACAGCTGCTCTGGAAATACATATATTTT,CAWRDRQLLWKYIYF
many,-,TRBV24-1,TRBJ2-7,TGTGCCACCAGCCCCATCGACGAGCAGTACTTC,CATSPIDEQYF
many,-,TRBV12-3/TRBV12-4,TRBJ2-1,TGTGCCAGCAGTCCGCCAGGGGAAGGCGAGCAGTTCTTC,CASSPPGEGEQFF
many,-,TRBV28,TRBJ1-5,TGTGCCAGCAGGAGTTGGGGGGCTGGACAGCCCCAGCATTTT,CASRSWGAGQPQHF
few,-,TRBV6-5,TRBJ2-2,TGTGCCACCGAGAGTGATGGCGGGGAGCTGTTTTTT,CATESDGGELFF
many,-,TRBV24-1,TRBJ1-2,TGTGCCACCAGTGAGGGTAACAGGGTCGGCGGCTACACCTTC,CATSEGNRVGGYTF
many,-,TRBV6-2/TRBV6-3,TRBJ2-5,TGTGCCAGCCGCCGGGACATCGGGACCCAGTACTTC,CASRRDIGTQYF